One sample yielded the 24 T cell receptor beta chains listed below, sequenced in a study of identical twins. TCRdb re-derived calls from the 5' RACE reads in MiXCR, one entry per CDR3 protein. The repertoire has about 520,000 distinct CDR3 sequences, roughly a fifth of them found once; the top ten carry around 0.9%. This sample also appeared in a second study, on T cells expressing NK-cell markers.

Sequencing input: CD4+ T cells sorted from blood. Receptors were obtained from a woman under 30 in good health.

The chain recombines TRBV6-1 with TRBJ2-7; perhaps TRBD1 as D (6 bases). The CDR3 contains 15 residues. The V gene lost 6 bases and the J gene lost 3 bases, with 18 bases spanning the gap. Germline assignment: CDR1 MNHNS and CDR2 SASEGT. CDR3 residues: CASRIDRLSLYEQYF. For the CDR3, the DNA is TGTGCCAGCAGGATTGACAGGCTTTCTCTCTACGAGCAGTACTTC.

The chain carries TRBV5-1 and TRBJ2-1, with TRBD2 matching 8 bases. Per germline, CDR1 SGHRS and CDR2 YFSETQ. V shed 0 bases, J shed 0 bases, and the junction held 5 bases outside the gene matches. This CDR3 comprises 17 residues. CDR3 protein: CASSLASGGSSYNEQFF. In DNA, the CDR3 is TGCGCCAGCAGCTTGGCCTCGGGGGGGAGCTCCTACAATGAGCAGTTCTTC.

This sequence joins TRBV7-6 and TRBJ2-7; weak D call: TRBD1 (6 bases). The germline V gene has CDR1 SGHVS and CDR2 FNYEAQ. Trimming pared 6 bases from V and 5 bases from J, leaving 17 bases between. CDR3 length equals 14 residues. CDR3 coding DNA: TGTGCCAGCAGTCCCCAACAGGGAGTCCACGAGCAGTACTTC. This encodes CASSPQQGVHEQYF.

As regards this clonotype: A much larger clone is a single base away; this may be a read error. No conserved phenylalanine or tryptophan is present at the end of the CDR3, so a read error is the likely explanation. This chain joins TRBV12-3 or TRBV12-4 and TRBJ1-1; possible D gene TRBD1, 6 bases. The CDR3 totals 11 residues. Trimming took off 11 bases at V and 10 bases at J, with 17 bases between the two ends. The CDR3 region is CAGGGLGRAFY. CDR3 DNA sequence: TGTGCCGGGGGGGGCCTCGGCAGAGCTTTCTAT.

The J gene is TRBJ2-2, the V gene TRBV2; D not certain. Germline V gene data show CDR1 as SNHLY and CDR2 as FYNNEI. With 2 bases removed from V and 4 bases from J, the gap between germline ends came to 5 bases. The CDR3 runs 13 residues. The CDR3 region is CASSEHGTGELFF. The DNA for the CDR3 is TGTGCCAGCAGTGAACACGGCACCGGGGAGCTGTTTTTT.

This rearrangement joins TRBV6-5 to TRBJ2-1; 8 bases match TRBD2. Germline V gene sequence: CDR1 MNHEY, CDR2 SVGAGI. The J segment lost 8 bases and the V segment lost 2 bases, leaving 8 bases of the junction unmatched. The CDR3 consists of 15 residues. The DNA of the CDR3 is TGTGCCAGCAGTTACCCGGGACTAGGCATTTATGAGCAGTTCTTC. Translating it yields CASSYPGLGIYEQFF.

To note about this clonotype: At one end the junction does not follow the germline gene, possibly because of a read error. The chain is built from TRBV10-3 and TRBJ1-1, with D unclear. CDR1 is ENHRY and CDR2 is SYGVKD in the germline V gene. This CDR3 is built from 14 residues. CDR3 bases: TGTGCCATCAACACCCAAAGAGGGAACCCTGAAGCTTTCTTT. This gives the protein CAINTQRGNPEAFF.

In this sample, this clonotype turned up a few times. V gene TRBV7-9 combines with J gene TRBJ2-5, with 7 nucleotides matching TRBD1. Germline V gene data show CDR1 as SEHNR and CDR2 as FQNEAQ (reference sequence). V lost 5 bases, J lost 4 bases, and 16 bases stayed unmatched. This CDR3 is built from 17 residues. The CDR3 is CASSLMGTAVGGETQYF. CDR3 bases: TGTGCCAGCAGCCTAATGGGGACAGCCGTCGGAGGAGAGACCCAGTACTTC.

This clonotype was found a few times. The genes are TRBV5-6 and TRBJ2-2, with D possibly matching TRBD1 (6 bases). This CDR3 region has 17 residues. The germline V and J ends were trimmed by 2 bases and 2 bases, with 16 bases remaining between them. CDR1 and CDR2 from the germline V gene are SGHDT and YYEEEE. In DNA, the CDR3 is TGTGCCAGCAGCTTTCCCAGGGGACGGTTTAACACCGGGGAGCTGTTTTTT. Translated: CASSFPRGRFNTGELFF.

The rearrangement uses TRBV12-3 or TRBV12-4 and TRBJ1-6; D is unclear. Trimming shortened V by 1 base and J by 10 bases, and 11 bases separated the two germline ends. The CDR3 loop spans 14 amino acids. This CDR3 is CASSLGPGESPLHF. The CDR3 nucleotides read TGTGCCAGCAGTTTAGGGCCGGGTGAGTCACCCCTCCACTTT.

A remark on this clonotype: A read error may account for a junction end that differs from germline. The V call is TRBV20-1, the J call TRBJ1-6; D possibly corresponds to TRBD1 (5 bases). The CDR3 spans 15 residues. Per the germline V gene, CDR1 is DFQATT and CDR2 is SNEGSKA (reference sequence). The CDR3 DNA follows: TGCAGTGCTATGGGACTGAGCTCCTATATTTCACCCCTCCACTTT. The encoded protein is CSAMGLSSYISPLHF.

The gene calls are TRBV29-1 and TRBJ2-3, with a tentative D call TRBD1 (6 bases). Germline values: CDR1 SQVTM, CDR2 ANQGSEA. Trimming removed 4 bases at V and 0 bases at J, with 20 bases between. The CDR3 loop spans 17 amino acids. CDR3 coding DNA: TGCAGCGTTGTGAATGGTCCAGGGGCCCCTAGCACAGATACGCAGTATTTT. It specifies CSVVNGPGAPSTDTQYF.

This clonotype has a count of ten or more. The V and J genes are TRBV7-6 and TRBJ2-7; a weak D match, TRBD2 (6 bases). V gave up 3 bases and J gave up 7 bases, with 10 bases separating them. CDR3 length: 12 amino acids. CDR1 is SGHVS and CDR2 is FNYEAQ in the germline V gene. The DNA for the CDR3 is TGTGCCAGCAGCTTGACTAGTCGGGAGCAGTACTTC. Translation gives CASSLTSREQYF.

The rearrangement joins TRBV5-1 to TRBJ2-1, with D possibly matching TRBD1 (6 bases). V lost 3 bases, J lost 1 base, and 14 bases lay in between. CDR3 length: 16 amino acids. The germline CDR1 and CDR2 sequences are SGHRS and YFSETQ. The CDR3 DNA follows: TGCGCCAGCAGCTGGGACACCTCTAGTTCCTACAATGAGCAGTTCTTC. The encoded protein is CASSWDTSSSYNEQFF.

This clonotype has more than one count but fewer than ten. V and J are TRBV20-1 and TRBJ2-4; possibly TRBD1 or TRBD2 for D (5 bases each). The CDR3 extends over 18 amino acids. Germline values: CDR1 DFQATT, CDR2 SNEGSKA (reference sequence). The V end was cut by 5 bases, the J end by 0 bases, with 23 bases between. The CDR3: CSAFHRDGRALAKNIQYF. The CDR3 DNA is TGCAGTGCTTTTCACCGGGACGGACGGGCTCTAGCCAAAAACATTCAGTACTTC.

J is TRBJ2-5 and V is TRBV7-9; TRBD2 matches 11 bases. The CDR3 extends over 17 amino acids. Unmatched junction bases numbered 9, after V lost 1 base and J lost 5 bases. The germline gives CDR1 SEHNR, CDR2 FQNEAQ (reference sequence). Here the CDR3 reads CASSLGLAGGEYETQYF. The DNA for the CDR3 is TGTGCCAGCAGCTTAGGGCTAGCGGGAGGCGAGTATGAGACCCAGTACTTC.

A few counts support this clonotype. This chain uses TRBV18 with TRBJ1-5; no clear D gene. Germline V gives CDR1 KGHSH, CDR2 LQKENI. The CDR3 runs 14 residues. V lost 8 bases, J lost 6 bases, and 17 bases lay in between. The CDR3 sequence: CASANGVPGQPQHF. CDR3 coding DNA: TGTGCCAGCGCGAACGGGGTACCGGGTCAGCCCCAGCATTTT.

The chain couples TRBV7-9 to TRBJ2-3, with 7 bases matching TRBD1. CDR3 size: 14 residues. With V trimmed by 3 bases and J by 5 bases, 5 bases remained unmatched. Per germline, CDR1 SEHNR and CDR2 FQNEAQ (reference sequence). CDR3 loop: CASSLDRSGDTQYF. CDR3 in DNA: TGTGCCAGCAGCTTGGACAGGTCGGGAGATACGCAGTATTTT. The entire variable domain, with the rest obtained from reference TRBV7-9 and TRBJ2-3, is as follows: DTGVSQNPRHKITKRGQNVTFRCDPISEHNRLYWYRQTLGQGPEFLTYFQNEAQLEKSRLLSDRFSAERPKGSFSTLEIQRTEQGDSAMYLCASSLDRSGDTQYFGPGTRLTVL.

The chain has TRBV9 and TRBJ2-4, with a possible D match to TRBD1 (6 bases). CDR1 SGDLS and CDR2 YYNGEE come from the germline V gene. The CDR3 has 14 amino acids. V was trimmed by 3 bases and J by 2 bases, leaving 9 bases between them. As DNA, the CDR3 is TGTGCCAGCAGCGGCACAGGGACCAAAAACATTCAGTACTTC. This gives the protein CASSGTGTKNIQYF.

The CDR3 sequence: CAISGALQETQYF. The CDR3 bases are TGTGCCATCAGTGGAGCCCTCCAAGAGACCCAGTACTTC. The chain links TRBV10-3 to TRBJ2-5; no clear D. Germline V lookup: CDR1 ENHRY, CDR2 SYGVKD. V lost 4 bases to trimming and J lost 1 base, with 7 bases between them. The CDR3 runs 13 residues.

This clonotype occurred a few times. The chain joins TRBV5-1 to TRBJ2-3; 9 positions match TRBD1. From germline, CDR1 is SGHRS and CDR2 YFSETQ. CDR3 size: 13 residues. Losses at the gene ends were 4 bases for V and 4 bases for J; bases not matched to a gene: 1. Written as DNA, the CDR3 is TGCGCCAGCAGCGGGACAGGGTCAGATACGCAGTATTTT. It specifies CASSGTGSDTQYF.

The chain is built from TRBV20-1 and TRBJ2-2; 10 bases agree with TRBD1. Germline V gives CDR1 DFQATT, CDR2 SNEGSKA (reference sequence). The CDR3 loop spans 14 amino acids. Trimming removed 6 bases from V and 5 bases from J; junction bases left unmatched: 6. The CDR3 nucleotides are TGCAGTGCCTCGACGGACAGGGGGACCGGGGAGCTGTTTTTT. This sequence encodes CSASTDRGTGELFF.

This chain connects TRBV20-1 to TRBJ1-1; 7 bases fit TRBD1. This CDR3 has 16 residues. J lost 1 base, V lost 3 bases, and 11 bases had no gene match. Germline values: CDR1 DFQATT, CDR2 SNEGSKA (reference sequence). CDR3 region: CSARIRAGGKNTEAFF. The CDR3 nucleotides are TGCAGTGCTAGGATCAGGGCAGGGGGGAAGAACACTGAAGCTTTCTTT.

The chain uses TRBV20-1 and TRBJ2-2; no clear D. CDR3 length equals 11 residues. V gave up 3 bases and J gave up 9 bases, with 8 bases separating them. Germline loops: CDR1 DFQATT, CDR2 SNEGSKA (reference sequence). In DNA form, the CDR3 reads TGCAGTGCTAGGTGGTTAAGGGAGCTGTTTTTT. Translating it yields CSARWLRELFF.